This is a list of T cell receptor beta chains from one sample in a study of shared clonotypes between healthy human individuals. Assay: immunoSEQ multiplex PCR; the TCRdb copy retains only in-frame clones and omits some. The table shows over 2 million clones, with around 93% occurring only once. The sequenced sample consisted of naive CD4+ T cells from PBMCs. The origin of the receptors is a man aged 18 to 29 in good health. Some clones in this sample may be carry-over from other donors' samples. CDR3s include the opening cysteine and the closing phenylalanine or tryptophan. The order of the fields is J gene, clone size, V gene, D gene, CDR3 DNA, CDR3 protein. The D gene is left open where the match is weak. A clone size is listed for some rows: how often the clone was seen (once, few, many), or a class if it is expanded.

j_call: TRBJ1-2; clone_size: -; v_call: TRBV18; d_call: TRBD1; cdr3_nt: TGTGCCAGCTCACTACGGACAGGGGGCGCCGATGGCTACACCTTC; cdr3_aa: CASSLRTGGADGYTF
j_call: TRBJ2-7; clone_size: -; v_call: TRBV4-2; d_call: TRBD2; cdr3_nt: TGTGCCAGCAGCCAATCCCGGACTAGCGCCTACGAGCAGTACTTC; cdr3_aa: CASSQSRTSAYEQYF
j_call: TRBJ2-7; clone_size: once; v_call: TRBV19; d_call: TRBD1; cdr3_nt: TGTGCCAGTAGTACTACTGGACAGGGGGCCTACGAGCAGTACTTC; cdr3_aa: CASSTTGQGAYEQYF
j_call: TRBJ1-3; clone_size: -; v_call: TRBV7-9; d_call: -; cdr3_nt: TGTGCCAGCAGCCTTTCCGGGACGGAGCTCTCGGGAAACACCATATATTTT; cdr3_aa: CASSLSGTELSGNTIYF
j_call: TRBJ1-2; clone_size: -; v_call: TRBV7-9; d_call: TRBD1; cdr3_nt: TGTGCCAGCAGCTCCACATTGTCAGGGGGCCAGGGTGGCTACACCTTC; cdr3_aa: CASSSTLSGGQGGYTF
j_call: TRBJ1-2; clone_size: -; v_call: TRBV4-3; d_call: TRBD1; cdr3_nt: TGCGCCAGCAGCCAAACAGGGGTGGACTATGGCTACACCTTC; cdr3_aa: CASSQTGVDYGYTF
j_call: TRBJ2-4; clone_size: once; v_call: TRBV18; d_call: TRBD2; cdr3_nt: TGTGCCAGCTCACCACCTTGGTTGGTTAGCGGGGGCCGAAACATTCAGTACTTC; cdr3_aa: CASSPPWLVSGGRNIQYF
j_call: TRBJ2-7; clone_size: -; v_call: TRBV5-1; d_call: -; cdr3_nt: TGCGCCAGCAGCCCCGACCTTTCCGGGCCCACCTACGAGCAGTACTTC; cdr3_aa: CASSPDLSGPTYEQYF
j_call: TRBJ2-1; clone_size: -; v_call: TRBV4-3; d_call: TRBD2; cdr3_nt: TGCGCCAGCAGCTATCAGTCTTTAGCGGGAACCTACAATGAGCAGTTCTTC; cdr3_aa: CASSYQSLAGTYNEQFF
j_call: TRBJ2-7; clone_size: -; v_call: TRBV9; d_call: TRBD2; cdr3_nt: TGTGCCAGCAGCGTACTAGCGGGGGGCTACGAGCAGTACTTC; cdr3_aa: CASSVLAGGYEQYF
j_call: TRBJ2-1; clone_size: -; v_call: TRBV18; d_call: -; cdr3_nt: TGTGCCAGCTCACCACTTCCAGGGACGGATGAGCAGTTCTTC; cdr3_aa: CASSPLPGTDEQFF
j_call: TRBJ1-1; clone_size: few; v_call: TRBV5-1; d_call: TRBD1; cdr3_nt: TGCGCCAGCAGCGAGGGGGCGAACACTGAAGCTTTCTTT; cdr3_aa: CASSEGANTEAFF
j_call: TRBJ2-7; clone_size: -; v_call: TRBV27; d_call: TRBD1; cdr3_nt: TGTGCCAGCAGTTTAAAGGACAGGTCCTACGAGCAGTACTTC; cdr3_aa: CASSLKDRSYEQYF
j_call: TRBJ1-5; clone_size: -; v_call: TRBV9; d_call: -; cdr3_nt: TGTGCCAGCGGCCAAGGCGGTGTGGGCAATCAGCCCCAGCATTTT; cdr3_aa: CASGQGGVGNQPQHF
j_call: TRBJ2-1; clone_size: -; v_call: TRBV7-9; d_call: -; cdr3_nt: TGTGCCAGCAGCTTAGGTAGCGGTTCTAACAATGAGCAGTTCTTC; cdr3_aa: CASSLGSGSNNEQFF
j_call: TRBJ1-5; clone_size: few; v_call: TRBV6-5; d_call: -; cdr3_nt: TGTGCCAGCAGTCTAGACAGGTTCCAGCCCCAGCATTTT; cdr3_aa: CASSLDRFQPQHF
j_call: TRBJ1-2; clone_size: -; v_call: TRBV7-2; d_call: -; cdr3_nt: TGTGCCAGCAGCCGAGTGCGGGGGCAGGGGAACTATGGCTACACCTTC; cdr3_aa: CASSRVRGQGNYGYTF
j_call: TRBJ2-7; clone_size: -; v_call: TRBV28; d_call: -; cdr3_nt: TGTGCCAGCGGAAGGGCGGGTAGCAGGAACGAGCAGTACTTC; cdr3_aa: CASGRAGSRNEQYF
j_call: TRBJ2-7; clone_size: -; v_call: TRBV18; d_call: TRBD2; cdr3_nt: TGTGCCAGCTCACCAGGGGTTCTAGCGGGAGTCCACGAGCAGTACTTC; cdr3_aa: CASSPGVLAGVHEQYF
j_call: TRBJ2-7; clone_size: -; v_call: TRBV19; d_call: -; cdr3_nt: TGTGCCAGTAGTCCAACGGGGGCTCTCTCCTACGAGCAGTACTTC; cdr3_aa: CASSPTGALSYEQYF
j_call: TRBJ2-7; clone_size: -; v_call: TRBV4-1; d_call: TRBD2; cdr3_nt: TGCGCCAGCAGCCAAGAAAAGCGGGAGGTCTACGAGCAGTACTTC; cdr3_aa: CASSQEKREVYEQYF
j_call: TRBJ1-5; clone_size: -; v_call: TRBV10-3; d_call: TRBD1; cdr3_nt: TGTGCCATCAGTGGCACAGGGGGCTGGGATCAGCCCCAGCATTTT; cdr3_aa: CAISGTGGWDQPQHF
j_call: TRBJ2-1; clone_size: -; v_call: TRBV5-6; d_call: -; cdr3_nt: TGTGCCAGCAGCTTACGACACTTTAGCTCCTACAATGAGCAGTTCTTC; cdr3_aa: CASSLRHFSSYNEQFF
j_call: TRBJ2-5; clone_size: -; v_call: TRBV5-1; d_call: TRBD2; cdr3_nt: TGCGCCAGCAGCCCTGGACTAGCGATCGAGGAGACCCAGTACTTC; cdr3_aa: CASSPGLAIEETQYF
j_call: TRBJ2-7; clone_size: -; v_call: TRBV7-9; d_call: -; cdr3_nt: TGTGCCAGCAGCTTCAGCGGGACACCAGGGACCTACGAGCAGTACTTC; cdr3_aa: CASSFSGTPGTYEQYF
j_call: TRBJ2-7; clone_size: few; v_call: TRBV27; d_call: TRBD1; cdr3_nt: TGTGCCAGCAGAAAACACGGGACAGACGAGCAGTACTTC; cdr3_aa: CASRKHGTDEQYF
j_call: TRBJ1-2; clone_size: -; v_call: TRBV5-1; d_call: -; cdr3_nt: TGCGCCAGCAGCTTGGATACCGGGGATGGCTACACCTTC; cdr3_aa: CASSLDTGDGYTF
j_call: TRBJ1-2; clone_size: -; v_call: TRBV5-1; d_call: -; cdr3_nt: TGCGCCAGCAGCTTGTCGGGAGGATTACCACCTTCACGTCAGTCGGCCCGCGGCTACACCTTC; cdr3_aa: CASSLSGGLPPSRQSARGYTF
j_call: TRBJ1-1; clone_size: -; v_call: TRBV7-2; d_call: -; cdr3_nt: TGTGCCAGCAGCTTAAAGGGTCGCACTGAAGCTTTCTTT; cdr3_aa: CASSLKGRTEAFF
j_call: TRBJ1-2; clone_size: -; v_call: TRBV28; d_call: -; cdr3_nt: TGTGCCACCGCGGGATCTAACTATGGCTACACCTTC; cdr3_aa: CATAGSNYGYTF
j_call: TRBJ2-7; clone_size: -; v_call: TRBV27; d_call: -; cdr3_nt: TGTGCCAGCAGTTTAAAGCTCTCCTACGAGCAGTACTTC; cdr3_aa: CASSLKLSYEQYF
j_call: TRBJ1-4; clone_size: -; v_call: TRBV6-5; d_call: -; cdr3_nt: TGTGCCAGCAGTTACAGAGGGGAAAGGAATGAAAAACTGTTTTTT; cdr3_aa: CASSYRGERNEKLFF
j_call: TRBJ2-1; clone_size: -; v_call: TRBV28; d_call: TRBD2; cdr3_nt: TGTGCCAGCCGCGGGGGGGCTTTGTACAATGAGCAGTTCTTC; cdr3_aa: CASRGGALYNEQFF